This TCR beta chain was sequenced in a study of cytomegalovirus exposure and HLA in healthy donors. The CDR3 length is 17 residues. Trimming left V 3 bases short and J 9 bases short, with 24 bases between. Germline lookup yields CDR1 MDHEN and CDR2 SYDVKM. Using immunoSEQ multiplex PCR, the repertoire was profiled, and TCRdb retains in-frame clones only, with some absent. The sample contains 60,000 to 85,000 clones, over 95% of which appear only once. Source material: PBMCs. This TCR was recovered from a young woman in good health and CMV-seropositive. The chain uses TRBV28 and TRBJ2-1; D may be TRBD1 (5 bases). The CDR3, as DNA: TGTGCCAGCAGTTTCTCTAACTGGGGCAGAAATATGGGTGAGCAGTTCTTC. This gives the protein CASSFSNWGRNMGEQFF.